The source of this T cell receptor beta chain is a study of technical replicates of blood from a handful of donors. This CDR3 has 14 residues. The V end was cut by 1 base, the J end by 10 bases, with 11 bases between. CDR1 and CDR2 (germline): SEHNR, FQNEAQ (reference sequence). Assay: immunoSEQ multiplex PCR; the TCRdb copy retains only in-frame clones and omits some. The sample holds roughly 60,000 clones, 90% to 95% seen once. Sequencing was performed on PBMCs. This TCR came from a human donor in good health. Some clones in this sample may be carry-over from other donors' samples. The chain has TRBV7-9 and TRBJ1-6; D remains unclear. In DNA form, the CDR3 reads TGTGCCAGCAGCTTAGAGGCTATCGGGTCACCCCTCCACTTT. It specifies CASSLEAIGSPLHF.